This is a list of T cell receptor beta chains from one sample in a study of identical twins. TCRdb fed the 5' RACE reads into MiXCR, producing one record per CDR3 protein. The sample has 270,000 or so distinct CDR3 sequences, about 8.9% seen once; the top ten hold 3%. This same sample was also part of a study on yellow fever vaccine responses in identical twins.

The sequenced material came from CD8+ T cells sorted from blood. These TCRs come from a woman under 30 in good health. The CDR3 runs from the conserved cysteine through the conserved F or W. D genes are given only for firm matches. Clone size is not always given. Where it is, it says once, few, many or a class for expanded clones.

d_gene,v_gene,abundance,j_gene,CDR3aa,CDR3nt
TRBD1,TRBV4-1,.,TRBJ1-1,CASSQRQGALNTEAFF,TGCGCCAGCAGCCAGAGACAGGGGGCTCTGAACACTGAAGCTTTCTTT
TRBD2,TRBV7-6,.,TRBJ2-2,CASSLPPPFGSGRAAGELFF,TGTGCCAGCAGCTTACCGCCCCCCTTCGGTAGCGGGAGGGCCGCCGGGGAGCTGTTTTTT
TRBD1,TRBV2,.,TRBJ2-3,CASTSTGMADTQYF,TGTGCCAGCACTTCGACAGGGATGGCAGATACGCAGTATTTT
.,TRBV29-1,few,TRBJ2-1,CSAQGLPNEQFF,TGCAGCGCCCAGGGACTCCCCAATGAGCAGTTCTTC
.,TRBV7-9,many,TRBJ2-1,CATLPAQGANEQFF,TGTGCCACCCTACCCGCCCAGGGTGCGAATGAGCAGTTCTTC
.,TRBV7-8,.,TRBJ2-3,CASSLGTGDTQYF,TGTGCCAGCAGCTTAGGGACTGGAGATACGCAGTATTTT
TRBD2,TRBV6-4,many,TRBJ2-1,CASSDSGFSYNEQFF,TGTGCCAGCAGCGATAGCGGGTTCTCCTACAATGAGCAGTTCTTC
TRBD1,TRBV12-3/TRBV12-4,few,TRBJ2-7,CASSYTGGPYEQYF,TGTGCCAGCAGTTATACAGGGGGGCCCTACGAGCAGTACTTC
TRBD2,TRBV6-4,.,TRBJ2-5,CASLRVAGAEGYQETQYF,TGTGCCAGCCTGAGAGTAGCGGGGGCCGAGGGGTACCAAGAGACCCAGTACTTC
TRBD1,TRBV4-1,few,TRBJ2-7,CASSQAGQGYGEQYF,TGCGCCAGCAGCCAGGCCGGACAGGGGTACGGCGAGCAGTACTTC
.,TRBV5-1,many,TRBJ1-1,CASNPGKVKTTEAFF,TGCGCCAGCAACCCCGGTAAGGTAAAGACGACTGAAGCTTTCTTT
TRBD1,TRBV12-3/TRBV12-4,many,TRBJ2-7,CASSMRTGFYEQYF,TGTGCCAGCAGTATGCGGACAGGGTTTTACGAGCAGTACTTC
TRBD2,TRBV7-9,.,TRBJ2-5,CASSPPERGYQETQYF,TGTGCCAGCAGCCCTCCGGAGCGGGGCTACCAAGAGACCCAGTACTTC
.,TRBV27,few,TRBJ2-7,CASSFMGSGIYEQYF,TGTGCCAGCAGTTTTATGGGCTCAGGGATCTACGAGCAGTACTTC
TRBD1,TRBV2,few,TRBJ1-1,CASRGADGTGGSLNTEAFF,TGTGCCAGCAGGGGGGCGGACGGGACAGGAGGGTCCTTGAACACTGAAGCTTTCTTT
.,TRBV28,few,TRBJ2-5,CASRDPGETQYF,TGTGCCAGCAGAGATCCCGGGGAGACCCAGTACTTC
TRBD2,TRBV11-2,few,TRBJ2-5,CASSRLAGDLQETQYF,TGTGCCAGCAGTCGACTAGCGGGAGACTTACAAGAGACCCAGTACTTC
.,TRBV20-1,.,TRBJ2-7,CSARDLTSLDEQYF,TGCAGTGCTAGAGATCTGACTAGTCTCGACGAGCAGTACTTC
.,TRBV3-1,.,TRBJ2-3,CASSQGFGTSGLDTQYF,TGTGCCAGCAGCCAAGGGTTCGGGACCTCAGGCTTAGATACGCAGTATTTT
.,TRBV5-6,many,TRBJ2-2,CASSLRRKNTGELFF,TGTGCCAGCAGCTTGCGCCGGAAGAACACCGGGGAGCTGTTTTTT
.,TRBV6-2/TRBV6-3,few,TRBJ2-2,CASSPMGLGTGELFF,TGTGCCAGCAGTCCCATGGGGTTAGGCACCGGGGAGCTGTTTTTT
TRBD2,TRBV5-6,.,TRBJ2-1,CASSQAGDLNEQFF,TGTGCCAGCAGCCAAGCGGGGGATCTCAATGAGCAGTTCTTC
.,TRBV29-1,many,TRBJ2-1,CSVEPLVEYQFF,TGCAGCGTTGAACCCCTGGTGGAGTATCAGTTCTTC
TRBD1,TRBV6-1,.,TRBJ2-7,CASGFDQGQGLYEQYF,TGTGCCAGCGGGTTCGATCAGGGACAGGGTCTCTACGAGCAGTACTTC
.,TRBV6-1,few,TRBJ2-1,CASSEVGGSYNEQFF,TGTGCCAGCAGTGAAGTGGGGGGTTCCTACAATGAGCAGTTCTTC